Below, 3 T cell receptor beta chains from the same sample are listed, as sequenced in a study of T cell responses to AZD1222 COVID-19 vaccine. The assay was immunoSEQ multiplex PCR, and TCRdb's table has in-frame clones only and misses some. Here the sample spans 100,000 to 150,000 clones, about 88% being singletons. Sequencing was performed on peripheral blood, taken on day 0 of AZD1222 vaccination. These receptors originate from an adult in good health.

The chain has TRBV6-1 and TRBJ1-4; D not certain. This CDR3 spans 16 amino acids. Germline CDR1 MNHNS, CDR2 SASEGT. The V and J ends lost 4 bases and 0 bases respectively, with 12 bases between them. The CDR3 loop reads CASSVSRQTTNEKLFF. CDR3 nucleotides: TGTGCCAGCAGTGTCTCCAGACAAACAACTAATGAAAAACTGTTTTTT.

The V and J genes are TRBV5-1 and TRBJ2-5, with D unresolved. The CDR3 has 13 residues. V was pared by 0 bases and J by 1 base, with 4 bases between. The germline CDR1 and CDR2 sequences are SGHRS and YFSETQ. The CDR3 DNA reads as TGCGCCAGCAGCTTGGGAGGCCAAGAGACCCAGTACTTC. It translates to CASSLGGQETQYF.

The V gene is TRBV7-2, the J gene TRBJ1-4, with D perhaps TRBD1 (5 bases). The CDR3 runs to 18 residues. V dropped 1 base and J dropped 3 bases, with 18 bases sitting between them. The germline V gene encodes CDR1 SGHTA and CDR2 FQGNSA. The CDR3 region has the DNA TGTGCCAGCAGCTTAGGATTCTGGGGGGGACGGGCTAATGAAAAACTGTTTTTT. It encodes CASSLGFWGGRANEKLFF. Full variable domain (rest looked up from reference TRBV7-2 and TRBJ1-4): GAGVSQSPSNKVTEKGKDVELRCDPISGHTALYWYRQSLGQGLEFLIYFQGNSAPDKSGLPSDRFSAERTGGSVSTLTIQRTQQEDSAVYLCASSLGFWGGRANEKLFFGSGTQLSVL.